Below are 15 T cell receptor beta chains sequenced from a single sample in a study of shared clonotypes between healthy human individuals. This table comes from immunoSEQ multiplex PCR, and its TCRdb copy is limited to in-frame clones, with some not included. The table has about a million clones, around three quarters seen once. The sample consisted of memory CD4+ T cells from PBMCs. As for subset: CD45RA-negative fraction. These TCRs come from a man between 18 and 29 years old in good health. Some clones in this sample may be carry-over from other donors' samples.

This chain links TRBV28 with TRBJ2-3, with D possibly TRBD2 on 6 matching bases. V lost 5 bases and J lost 2, with 11 bases in between. CDR3 size: 14 residues. The germline CDR1 and CDR2 sequences are MDHEN and SYDVKM. The CDR3 sequence: CASSKGRLTDTQYF. The CDR3 DNA sequence: TGTGCCAGCAGTAAAGGGAGGCTCACAGATACGCAGTATTTT.

The chain links TRBV28 to TRBJ2-6; D gene unclear. V lost 7 bases, J lost 0 bases, and 10 bases lay in between. The CDR3 spans 15 residues. Germline V gene data show CDR1 as MDHEN and CDR2 as SYDVKM. CDR3 nucleotide sequence: TGTGCCAGCACCCCCGTCAGCTCTGGGGCCAACGTCCTGACTTTC. Protein sequence: CASTPVSSGANVLTF.

The V and J genes are TRBV7-4 and TRBJ2-7; D unclear. The CDR3 runs 12 residues. V gave up 4 bases and J gave up 6 bases, with 10 bases separating them. Per germline, CDR1 SGHVT and CDR2 SQSDAQ. CDR3 sequence reads: CASSWSLSEQYF. For the CDR3, the DNA is TGTGCCAGCAGCTGGTCTCTTTCCGAGCAGTACTTC.

This sequence joins TRBV4-1 and TRBJ2-5; D unresolved. Germline assignment: CDR1 MGHRA and CDR2 YSYEKL. The CDR3 is made up of 16 amino acids. Between the trimmed V and J ends, which lost 0 bases and 7 bases, there was a span of 18 bases. CDR3 DNA sequence: TGCGCCAGCAGCCAAGATGTAAGGGTAGCCCTAGGGACCCAGTACTTC. It yields the protein CASSQDVRVALGTQYF.

The gene calls are TRBV2 and TRBJ2-4; D gene unclear. CDR1 and CDR2 (germline): SNHLY, FYNNEI. The length of the CDR3 is 14 residues. Trimming cost V 6 bases and J 10 bases, with 19 bases left between them. In DNA, the CDR3 is TGTGCCAGCAGCGCCAATCCCCCCCCGAGGATTCAGTACTTC. Protein product: CASSANPPPRIQYF.

V usage is TRBV7-9 and J usage is TRBJ2-1; D is possibly TRBD1 or TRBD2 (6 bases each). The length of the CDR3 is 16 residues. V was trimmed by 3 bases and J by 5 bases, leaving 17 bases between them. Germline CDR1 reads SEHNR; CDR2 reads FQNEAQ (reference sequence). Written as DNA, the CDR3 is TGTGCCAGCAGCTTTTCCGGGCTAGGGGGGAACAATGAGCAGTTCTTC. This translates into CASSFSGLGGNNEQFF.

This sequence joins TRBV7-7 and TRBJ2-2; 13 bases are a match to TRBD2. The CDR3 covers 15 residues. J lost 5 bases, V lost 5 bases, and 2 bases had no gene match. Looked up from germline, CDR1 is SSHAT and CDR2 is FNYEAQ (reference sequence). The CDR3 region is CASSPGLAGTGELFF. The CDR3 DNA sequence: TGTGCCAGCAGCCCGGGACTAGCGGGAACCGGGGAGCTGTTTTTT.

This chain uses TRBV2 with TRBJ2-7; 8 positions agree with TRBD1. V shed 7 bases and J 1 base; nucleotides not matched to a gene: 9. The germline V gene has CDR1 SNHLY and CDR2 FYNNEI. The CDR3 runs 15 residues. The CDR3 DNA sequence: TGTGCCAGCACCGTTGGACAGGGTTGGTCCTACGAGCAGTACTTC. It translates to CASTVGQGWSYEQYF.

This rearrangement joins TRBV19 to TRBJ1-2; D gene ambiguous. Trimming cost V 3 bases and J 2 bases, with 7 bases left between them. The CDR3 runs 13 residues. The V gene's germline CDR1 is LNHDA and CDR2 SQIVND (reference sequence). CDR3 bases: TGTGCCAGTAGTATCTCACAGAACTATGGCTACACCTTC. It specifies CASSISQNYGYTF.

The rearrangement links TRBV7-2 to TRBJ1-5, with TRBD1 matching over 7 bases. The germline gives CDR1 SGHTA, CDR2 FQGNSA. V lost 6 bases, J lost 5 bases, and 7 bases stayed unmatched. This CDR3 comprises 14 residues. The CDR3 nucleotides are TGTGCCAGCAGGCCAACAGGGGTTCATCAGCCCCAGCATTTT. As protein: CASRPTGVHQPQHF.

The J gene is TRBJ2-1, the V gene TRBV9; either TRBD1 or TRBD2 may fit D (5 bases each). CDR1 and CDR2 from the germline V gene are SGDLS and YYNGEE. This CDR3 contains 16 residues. The V end was cut by 4 bases, the J end by 0 bases, with 14 bases between. DNA of the CDR3: TGTGCCAGCAGCCTCACAGGCGGGCGCTCCTACAATGAGCAGTTCTTC. Encoded protein: CASSLTGGRSYNEQFF.

For this clone: The sample has other DNA sequences that encode this CDR3 too. The chain carries TRBV9 and TRBJ2-3; D call uncertain. Deletions cut 2 bases from V and 1 base from J, with 5 bases between. CDR1 and CDR2 from the germline V gene are SGDLS and YYNGEE. This CDR3 has 13 residues. CDR3 sequence: CASSVQGTDTQYF. CDR3 bases: TGTGCCAGCAGCGTTCAGGGCACAGATACGCAGTATTTT.

The gene calls are TRBV9 and TRBJ2-7; 7 bases line up with TRBD2. CDR3 length equals 15 residues. With 4 bases clipped from V and 2 bases from J, the junction kept 9 bases outside the gene matches. The germline gives CDR1 SGDLS, CDR2 YYNGEE. This CDR3 reads CASSLGLDFTYEQYF. CDR3 sequence (DNA): TGTGCCAGCAGCCTCGGACTAGATTTTACCTACGAGCAGTACTTC.

The chain uses TRBV18 and TRBJ2-1, with D maybe TRBD1 (5 bases). Trimming removed 5 bases at V and 5 bases at J, with 10 bases between. This CDR3 comprises 13 residues. The germline CDR1 and CDR2 sequences are KGHSH and LQKENI. CDR3 sequence: CASSSDSHNEQFF. CDR3 nucleotides: TGTGCCAGCTCATCCGACAGCCACAATGAGCAGTTCTTC.

The chain carries TRBV28 and TRBJ2-7; 7 positions match TRBD1. With 4 bases clipped from V and 2 bases from J, the junction kept 5 bases outside the gene matches. Germline V lookup: CDR1 MDHEN, CDR2 SYDVKM. This CDR3 has 14 amino acids. The CDR3, as DNA: TGTGCCAGCAGTTCCCAGGGGGTCCCCTACGAGCAGTACTTC. Its protein product is CASSSQGVPYEQYF.